This T cell receptor (beta chain) stems from a study of blood T cell repertoires in COVID-19. V gave up 0 bases and J gave up 4 bases; unmatched junction bases: 5. The germline V gene has CDR1 SEHNR and CDR2 FQNEAQ (reference sequence). The CDR3 sequence is 15 residues long. Assay used: immunoSEQ multiplex PCR; TCRdb lists only in-frame clones, some missing. This sample carries about 120,000 clones, roughly 81% of them seen once, and the ten largest clones take 8.5% to 12%. What was sequenced was peripheral blood. This receptor was obtained from a human donor in a cohort sampled during active COVID-19. The chain recombines TRBV7-9 with TRBJ2-7, with TRBD1 matching 8 bases. The CDR3 reads CASSLAVRGQYEQYF. In DNA form, the CDR3 reads TGTGCCAGCAGCTTAGCGGTCAGGGGGCAATACGAGCAGTACTTC.